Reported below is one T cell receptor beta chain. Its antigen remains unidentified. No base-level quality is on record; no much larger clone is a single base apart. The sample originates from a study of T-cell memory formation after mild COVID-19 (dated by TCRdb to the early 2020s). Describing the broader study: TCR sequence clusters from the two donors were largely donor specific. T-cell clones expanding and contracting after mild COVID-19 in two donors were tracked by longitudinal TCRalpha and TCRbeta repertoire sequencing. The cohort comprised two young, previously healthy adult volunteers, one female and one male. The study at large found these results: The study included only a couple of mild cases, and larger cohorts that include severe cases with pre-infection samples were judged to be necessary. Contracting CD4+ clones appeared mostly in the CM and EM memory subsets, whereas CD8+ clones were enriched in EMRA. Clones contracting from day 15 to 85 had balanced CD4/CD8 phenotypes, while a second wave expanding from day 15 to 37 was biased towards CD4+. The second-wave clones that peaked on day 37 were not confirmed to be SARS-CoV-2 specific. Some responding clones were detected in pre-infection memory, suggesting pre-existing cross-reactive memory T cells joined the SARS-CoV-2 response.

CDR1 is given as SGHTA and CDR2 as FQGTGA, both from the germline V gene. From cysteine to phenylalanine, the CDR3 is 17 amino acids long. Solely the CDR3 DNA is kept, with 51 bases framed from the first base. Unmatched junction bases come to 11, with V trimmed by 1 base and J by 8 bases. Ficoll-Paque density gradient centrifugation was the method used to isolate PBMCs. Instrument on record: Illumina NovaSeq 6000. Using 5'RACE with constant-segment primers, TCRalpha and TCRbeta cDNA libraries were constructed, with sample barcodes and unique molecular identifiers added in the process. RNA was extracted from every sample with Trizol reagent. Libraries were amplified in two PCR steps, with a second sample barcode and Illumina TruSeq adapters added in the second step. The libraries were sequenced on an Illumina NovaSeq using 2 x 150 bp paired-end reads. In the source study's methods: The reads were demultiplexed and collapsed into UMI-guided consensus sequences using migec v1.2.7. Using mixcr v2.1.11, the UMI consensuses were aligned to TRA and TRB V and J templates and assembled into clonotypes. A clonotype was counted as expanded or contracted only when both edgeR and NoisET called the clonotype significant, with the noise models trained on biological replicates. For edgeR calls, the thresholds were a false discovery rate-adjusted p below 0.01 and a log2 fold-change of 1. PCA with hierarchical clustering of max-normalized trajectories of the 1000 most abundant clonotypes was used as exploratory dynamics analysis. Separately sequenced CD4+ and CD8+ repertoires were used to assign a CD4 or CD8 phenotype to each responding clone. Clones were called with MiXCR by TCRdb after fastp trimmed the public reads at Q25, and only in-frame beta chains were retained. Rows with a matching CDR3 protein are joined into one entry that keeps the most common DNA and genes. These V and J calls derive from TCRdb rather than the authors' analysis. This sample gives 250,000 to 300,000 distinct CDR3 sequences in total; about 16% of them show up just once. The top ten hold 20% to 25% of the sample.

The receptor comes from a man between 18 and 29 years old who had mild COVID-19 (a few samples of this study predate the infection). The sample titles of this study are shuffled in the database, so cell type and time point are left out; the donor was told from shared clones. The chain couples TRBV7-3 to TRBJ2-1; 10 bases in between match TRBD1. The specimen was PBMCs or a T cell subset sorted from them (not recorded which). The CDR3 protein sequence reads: CASSLKTGGAGRHEQFF. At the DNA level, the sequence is TGTGCCAGCAGCTTAAAGACAGGGGGCGCGGGTAGGCATGAGCAGTTCTTC.